One sample yielded the 30 T cell receptor beta chains listed below, sequenced in a study of cytomegalovirus exposure and HLA in healthy donors. This table comes from immunoSEQ multiplex PCR, and its TCRdb copy is limited to in-frame clones, with some not included. The repertoire has 75,000 to 85,000 clones, approximately 90% of them found once; the top ten carry around 2.1%. Material for sequencing was PBMCs. These receptors all come from a man aged 25 to 45 in good health and CMV-seronegative.

The rearrangement uses TRBV6-5 and TRBJ2-1; 8 nucleotides agree with TRBD1. With V trimmed by 5 bases and J by 10 bases, 13 bases remained unmatched. The CDR3 has 15 amino acids. Germline V gives CDR1 MNHEY, CDR2 SVGAGI. The CDR3 nucleotides are TGTGCCAGCAGTCCTTATAGGACAGGGCAGGACGAGCAGTTCTTC. Encoded protein: CASSPYRTGQDEQFF.

The V gene is TRBV14, the J gene TRBJ2-3; no firm D call. V was clipped by 2 bases and J by 1 base, with 10 bases between them. Germline CDR1 reads SGHDN; CDR2 reads FVKESK. CDR3 size: 15 residues. The CDR3: CASSQYFYGTDTQYF. The CDR3 nucleotides are TGTGCCAGCAGCCAATACTTCTATGGCACAGATACGCAGTATTTT.

This chain connects TRBV4-1 to TRBJ2-3, with TRBD2 matching over 15 bases. V lost 4 bases to trimming and J lost 5 bases; unmatched junction nucleotides: 1. The CDR3 runs to 15 residues. Germline CDR1 and CDR2: MGHRA and YSYEKL. The CDR3 DNA reads as TGCGCCAGCAGCCCGGGACTAGCGGGGGGAGATACGCAGTATTTT. This encodes CASSPGLAGGDTQYF.

This sequence joins TRBV7-3 and TRBJ2-1, with 9 bases identical to TRBD2. The germline V gene encodes CDR1 SGHTA and CDR2 FQGTGA. The CDR3 runs to 16 residues. Trimming removed 0 bases from V and 5 bases from J; junction bases left unmatched: 5. CDR3 sequence reads: CASSLTGASGDNEQFF. CDR3 nucleotides: TGTGCCAGCAGCTTAACGGGGGCTAGCGGGGACAATGAGCAGTTCTTC.

This chain connects TRBV19 to TRBJ2-7; 9 nucleotides agree with TRBD1. V gave up 3 bases and J gave up 0 bases; unmatched junction bases: 12. CDR1 and CDR2 from the germline V gene are LNHDA and SQIVND (reference sequence). The CDR3 consists of 18 residues. CDR3: CASSIGGTGFQFSYEQYF. The CDR3 DNA reads TGTGCCAGTAGTATCGGCGGGACAGGGTTTCAATTCTCCTACGAGCAGTACTTC.

This rearrangement joins TRBV19 to TRBJ2-7, with 9 bases that match TRBD1. The V and J ends lost 6 bases and 5 bases, in that order; junction bases with no gene match: 8. The germline V gene encodes CDR1 LNHDA and CDR2 SQIVND (reference sequence). The CDR3 consists of 14 residues. CDR3 sequence reads: CASRVTGGSHEQYF. The DNA for the CDR3 is TGTGCCAGTAGAGTGACAGGGGGTTCCCACGAGCAGTACTTC.

The chain links TRBV19 to TRBJ1-2; 12 bases map to TRBD1. The V gene's germline CDR1 is LNHDA and CDR2 SQIVND (reference sequence). The CDR3 is 14 residues long. V shed 4 bases, J shed 7 bases, and the junction held 4 bases outside the gene matches. The CDR3 nucleotides are TGTGCCAGTAGTACTCGGGACAGGGGGCTTGGCTACACCTTC. Translated: CASSTRDRGLGYTF.

The V call is TRBV11-2, the J call TRBJ1-1; TRBD1 is a possible D gene (6 bases). Germline V gene sequence: CDR1 SGHAT, CDR2 FQNNGV. This CDR3 is 14 amino acids long. Trimming pared 1 base from V and 8 bases from J, leaving 14 bases between. The CDR3 DNA reads as TGTGCCAGCAGCTTAGCTGGACAGCCTCAGGAAGCTTTCTTT. It encodes CASSLAGQPQEAFF.

V is TRBV7-9 and J is TRBJ1-4, with D uncertain. CDR1 SEHNR and CDR2 FQNEAQ come from the germline V gene (reference sequence). The CDR3 totals 14 residues. V was shortened by 2 bases and J by 8 bases, with 12 bases between the two germline ends. The CDR3 DNA reads as TGTGCCAGCAGCTTAACTGGGGAGGGCGAAAAACTGTTTTTT. This sequence encodes CASSLTGEGEKLFF. The full variable domain, with the rest looked up from reference TRBV7-9 and TRBJ1-4, is DTGVSQNPRHKITKRGQNVTFRCDPISEHNRLYWYRQTLGQGPEFLTYFQNEAQLEKSRLLSDRFSAERPKGSFSTLEIQRTEQGDSAMYLCASSLTGEGEKLFFGSGTQLSVL.

The chain recombines TRBV2 with TRBJ1-2; no reliable D call. The V gene lost 7 bases and the J gene lost 7 bases, with 13 bases spanning the gap. Germline V gives CDR1 SNHLY, CDR2 FYNNEI. This CDR3 is 12 amino acids long. The CDR3 DNA sequence: TGTGCCAGCAACGGAGGGCTAATTGGCTACACCTTC. This sequence encodes CASNGGLIGYTF. The full variable domain, rest sourced from reference TRBV2 and TRBJ1-2, is EPEVTQTPSHQVTQMGQEVILRCVPISNHLYFYWYRQILGQKVEFLVSFYNNEISEKSEIFDDQFSVERPDGSNFTLKIRSTKLEDSAMYFCASNGGLIGYTFGSGTRLTVV.

The V call is TRBV30, the J call TRBJ2-7; D might be TRBD1 (6 bases). The CDR3 extends over 12 amino acids. Germline V gene data show CDR1 as GTSNPN and CDR2 as SVGIG (reference sequence). V lost 2 bases and J 3 bases, leaving 8 bases between the germline ends. CDR3: CAWSLGGYEQYF. The CDR3 DNA reads as TGTGCCTGGAGTTTAGGGGGCTACGAGCAGTACTTC.

This sequence joins TRBV28 and TRBJ2-7; 10 nucleotides align to TRBD1. The junction had 3 bases not matched to a gene; V was cut back by 2 bases and J by 2 bases. CDR3 length: 15 residues. The germline CDR1 and CDR2 sequences are MDHEN and SYDVKM. CDR3 nucleotides: TGTGCCAGCAGTTTACCGGGACAGGGGCCCTACGAGCAGTACTTC. Residues: CASSLPGQGPYEQYF.

This sequence joins TRBV14 and TRBJ2-1; TRBD2 might be the D (5 bases). Germline V lookup: CDR1 SGHDN, CDR2 FVKESK. Trimming pared 2 bases from V and 6 bases from J, leaving 17 bases between. CDR3 length equals 16 residues. The CDR3: CASSQSGRLTGNEQFF. CDR3 bases: TGTGCCAGCAGCCAAAGCGGCAGACTAACGGGCAATGAGCAGTTCTTC.

This clone was observed a few times. Other DNA sequences from this sample encode an identical CDR3 as well. CDR3 bases: TGTGCCAGCAGCCGAGACAGGGGAGGTGGCTACACCTTC. This codes for CASSRDRGGGYTF. The genes are TRBV6-1 and TRBJ1-2; TRBD1 matches at 8 bases. V lost 6 bases, J lost 7 bases, and 7 bases stayed unmatched. The germline V gene encodes CDR1 MNHNS and CDR2 SASEGT. The length of the CDR3 is 13 residues.

The chain has TRBV10-1 and TRBJ2-5, with D possibly matching TRBD1 (6 bases). The CDR3 extends over 14 amino acids. Germline V lookup: CDR1 WNHNN, CDR2 SYGVQD (reference sequence). Trimming shortened V by 2 bases and J by 4 bases, and 11 bases separated the two germline ends. CDR3 DNA: TGCGCCAGCAGTGAGAGTAACAGGGCAGAGACCCAGTACTTC. It translates to CASSESNRAETQYF.

This chain uses TRBV5-1 with TRBJ2-3; 12 bases fit TRBD2. The germline CDR1 and CDR2 sequences are SGHRS and YFSETQ. The CDR3 has 16 residues. The J segment lost 1 base and the V segment lost 3 bases, leaving 3 bases of the junction unmatched. The CDR3 DNA sequence: TGCGCCAGCAGCTCAGGACTAGCGGGGCGCACAGATACGCAGTATTTT. It yields the protein CASSSGLAGRTDTQYF. Drawing the rest from reference TRBV5-1 and TRBJ2-3, the complete variable domain is KAGVTQTPRYLIKTRGQQVTLSCSPISGHRSVSWYQQTPGQGLQFLFEYFSETQRNKGNFPGRFSGRQFSNSRSEMNVSTLELGDSALYLCASSSGLAGRTDTQYFGPGTRLTVL.

The genes are TRBV19 and TRBJ2-3, with 14 nucleotides matching TRBD2. V shed 8 bases and J 2 bases; nucleotides not matched to a gene: 3. Germline CDR1 and CDR2: LNHDA and SQIVND (reference sequence). The CDR3 runs 15 residues. CDR3 sequence reads: CASRTSGGYTDTQYF. CDR3 coding DNA: TGTGCCAGTCGGACTAGCGGGGGGTACACAGATACGCAGTATTTT.

Only a few counts were recorded for this clone. The genes are TRBV6-5 and TRBJ2-5; TRBD2 matches 8 bases. J was trimmed by 4 bases and V by 7 bases; bases with no gene match: 11. This CDR3 is built from 15 residues. Germline V lookup: CDR1 MNHEY, CDR2 SVGAGI. CDR3 region: CASTGGSIESETQYF. The CDR3, as DNA: TGTGCCAGCACGGGGGGGTCGATTGAGTCAGAGACCCAGTACTTC.

This clone was counted a single time. The V gene is TRBV9, the J gene TRBJ2-1, with 9 nucleotides matching TRBD2. CDR1 SGDLS and CDR2 YYNGEE come from the germline V gene. This CDR3 has 14 amino acids. The ends lost 3 bases at V and 8 bases at J; junction bases unmatched: 6. Written as DNA, the CDR3 is TGTGCCAGCAGCGCTGGGACTAGCCTCCATGAGCAGTTCTTC. Amino acid sequence: CASSAGTSLHEQFF.

The V and J genes are TRBV7-6 and TRBJ2-1; TRBD2 is a possible D gene (5 bases). This CDR3 comprises 16 residues. V shed 5 bases and J shed 1 base, with 15 bases lying between them. Germline assignment: CDR1 SGHVS and CDR2 FNYEAQ. DNA of the CDR3: TGTGCCAGCAGCCCCGATGCAAGAGGGTCCTACAATGAGCAGTTCTTC. It encodes CASSPDARGSYNEQFF.

The chain is built from TRBV13 and TRBJ2-7, with 7 bases fitting TRBD1. Germline CDR1 is PRHDT and CDR2 is FYEKMQ (reference sequence). The junction had 1 base not matched to a gene; V was cut back by 5 bases and J by 3 bases. This CDR3 spans 12 amino acids. CDR3 in DNA: TGTGCCAGCAGCCAGGGGGACTACGAGCAGTACTTC. It yields the protein CASSQGDYEQYF.

This chain joins TRBV19 and TRBJ1-5; 8 nucleotides align to TRBD1. This CDR3 spans 17 amino acids. The junction had 17 bases not matched to a gene; V was cut back by 3 bases and J by 10 bases. Looked up from germline, CDR1 is LNHDA and CDR2 is SQIVND (reference sequence). The CDR3 loop reads CASSMGRGRYMGVPQHF. For the CDR3, the DNA is TGTGCCAGTAGTATGGGCAGGGGGCGGTACATGGGAGTACCCCAGCATTTT.

The chain employs TRBV30 and TRBJ1-5, with 8 bases aligning to TRBD1. CDR3 length: 13 amino acids. The V gene's germline CDR1 is GTSNPN and CDR2 SVGIG (reference sequence). V shed 3 bases, J shed 2 bases, and the junction held 0 bases outside the gene matches. This CDR3 reads CAWRTGGNQPQHF. In DNA form, the CDR3 reads TGTGCCTGGAGGACAGGGGGCAATCAGCCCCAGCATTTT.

The chain carries TRBV2 and TRBJ1-3; 7 bases agree with TRBD1. This CDR3 is 15 amino acids long. Germline lookup yields CDR1 SNHLY and CDR2 FYNNEI. With 6 bases clipped from V and 1 base from J, the junction kept 6 bases outside the gene matches. CDR3 loop: CASSRDRASGNTIYF. The CDR3 nucleotides are TGTGCCAGCAGCCGGGACAGAGCTTCTGGAAACACCATATATTTT.

This clone was counted a single time. The chain carries TRBV27 and TRBJ1-4; D is perhaps TRBD1 (6 bases). The V end lost 2 bases, the J end lost 5 bases, and 21 bases lay between the germline ends. The CDR3 is made up of 18 amino acids. The V gene's germline CDR1 is MNHEY and CDR2 SMNVEV (reference sequence). Written as DNA, the CDR3 is TGTGCCAGCAGTTTAACTCAAATTGGGGGGGGGCTAAATGAAAAACTGTTTTTT. This translates into CASSLTQIGGGLNEKLFF.

This chain uses TRBV6-1 with TRBJ2-7; tentatively, D is TRBD1 (6 bases). V lost 3 bases to trimming and J lost 1 base, with 10 bases between them. Germline V lookup: CDR1 MNHNS, CDR2 SASEGT. CDR3 length: 14 residues. The CDR3 nucleotides are TGTGCCAGCAGTGACTGGGACATATCCTACGAGCAGTACTTC. Residues: CASSDWDISYEQYF.

In DNA, the CDR3 is TGTGCCTGGAGTGATGAGGCGAAAGACGAGCAGTACTTC. Translation gives CAWSDEAKDEQYF. The rearrangement uses TRBV30 and TRBJ2-7; no clear D gene. Deletions cut 1 base from V and 5 bases from J, with 12 bases between. Germline CDR1 is GTSNPN and CDR2 is SVGIG (reference sequence). The CDR3 contains 13 residues.

The genes are TRBV7-9 and TRBJ1-3; TRBD1 is a possible D gene (6 bases). The CDR3 extends over 16 amino acids. Germline V gives CDR1 SEHNR, CDR2 FQNEAQ (reference sequence). Trimming removed 7 bases from V and 4 bases from J, with 20 bases in between. CDR3 coding DNA: TGTGCCAGCACCCCCTCTGGGGGGGCTCGGGGAAACACCATATATTTT. Amino acids: CASTPSGGARGNTIYF.

This clone turned up a few times. The rearrangement joins TRBV27 to TRBJ1-6; 7 nucleotides line up with TRBD1. Germline V gene lookup returns CDR1 MNHEY and CDR2 SMNVEV (reference sequence). Unmatched junction bases numbered 9, after V lost 6 bases and J lost 7 bases. This CDR3 contains 15 residues. CDR3 sequence: CASRMGTAANSPLHF. In DNA, the CDR3 is TGTGCCAGCAGGATGGGGACAGCAGCCAATTCACCCCTCCACTTT.

The genes are TRBV6-1 and TRBJ2-7; the D gene is possibly TRBD1 (5 bases). Looked up from germline, CDR1 is MNHNS and CDR2 is SASEGT. The ends were cut back, 1 base at V and 0 bases at J, with 10 bases in the middle. The CDR3 loop spans 15 amino acids. The CDR3 spells CASSEGLTVSYEQYF. DNA of the CDR3: TGTGCCAGCAGTGAAGGCTTGACAGTCTCCTACGAGCAGTACTTC.